Detailed here is one TCR beta chain. Its specificity is unknown. Every bit of the isolated RNA underwent reverse transcription, so sequencing read expressed TCRB transcripts. TCRdb's copy holds only in-frame clones and misses some; the assay was immunoSEQ multiplex PCR. The sample shows 250,000 to 300,000 clones, about 8.5% of them seen only once. This CDR3 contains 16 residues. Germline loops: CDR1 MNHEY, CDR2 SMNVEV (reference sequence). The J segment lost 2 bases and the V segment lost 6 bases, leaving 8 bases of the junction unmatched. This record comes from a study of beta chain features in type 1 diabetes. Study conclusions and caveats: All four CD4+ subsets of Type 1 diabetes patients contained TCRB CDR3s that were moderately but significantly shorter.

The material sequenced was central memory CD4+ T cells from blood. The TCR comes from a woman aged 18-29 years in good health. V usage is TRBV27 and J usage is TRBJ1-5; 9 positions agree with TRBD1. The CDR3 spells CASRLTGGVGNQPQHF. As DNA, the CDR3 is TGTGCCAGCAGGCTGACAGGGGGGGTAGGCAATCAGCCCCAGCATTTT.